This T cell receptor beta chain is drawn from a study of cytomegalovirus exposure and HLA in healthy donors. Study-wide points: Reports indicate that TCR beta sequences accurately predicted the HLA-A and HLA-B alleles of most subjects. HLA alleles were associated with some 16,000 TCR beta sequences in a later analysis at 0.05 false discovery rate. Both high specificity and high sensitivity reportedly marked the classifier's diagnosis of cytomegalovirus status.

Germline trimming cut 1 base from V and 2 bases from J; bases unmatched to any gene: 8. This CDR3 contains 16 residues. CDR1 is SGHTA, CDR2 FQGNSA, per germline. The PCR was carried out with 60 Vbeta primers and 13 Jbeta primers. Measured with immunoSEQ multiplex PCR; TCRdb has only the in-frame clones, and not every one. Of some 180,000 clones in the sample, 82% were seen once. With respect to this clone: The antigen is not known.

The chain combines TRBV7-2 with TRBJ2-7; 7 positions match TRBD1. The sample taken for sequencing was PBMCs. This TCR derives from a man in his forties in good health and CMV-seronegative. The CDR3 protein is CASSLEATGLAYEQYF. For the CDR3, the DNA is TGTGCCAGCAGCTTAGAGGCGACAGGGCTAGCCTACGAGCAGTACTTC.